A selection of T cell receptor beta chains follows, all from one sample in a study of cytomegalovirus exposure and HLA in healthy donors. The table came from immunoSEQ multiplex PCR; TCRdb's copy has only in-frame clones and leaves some out. The sample holds around 150,000 clones, about 60% seen once. The material sequenced was PBMCs. The receptors derive from a woman aged 55 to 70 in good health and CMV-seropositive. Each CDR3 is given with its conserved first and last residue. Fields, in order: D gene, V gene, clone size, J gene, CDR3 protein, CDR3 DNA. A D gene is named only where the DNA matches it firmly. Clone size is stated in some rows and not others, as once, few, many or a class when expanded.

D: TRBD1
V: TRBV2
size: -
J: TRBJ2-1
CDR3: CAILRGLVNNEQFF
DNA: TGTGCCATTCTCAGGGGGCTTGTGAACAATGAGCAGTTCTTC

D: -
V: TRBV7-9
size: -
J: TRBJ1-1
CDR3: CASSLAEGNRVAFF
DNA: TGTGCCAGCAGCTTAGCTGAGGGTAATAGGGTAGCTTTCTTT

D: -
V: TRBV6-1
size: -
J: TRBJ2-7
CDR3: CASSVGQRVSEQYF
DNA: TGTGCCAGCAGTGTGGGACAACGGGTAAGCGAGCAGTACTTC

D: TRBD1
V: TRBV7-2
size: -
J: TRBJ2-5
CDR3: CASSATGTEKETQYF
DNA: TGTGCCAGCAGCGCGACCGGGACAGAGAAAGAGACCCAGTACTTC

D: TRBD1
V: TRBV5-1
size: -
J: TRBJ2-2
CDR3: CASSLYGTGDTGELFF
DNA: TGCGCCAGCAGCTTGTACGGGACAGGGGACACCGGGGAGCTGTTTTTT

D: TRBD1
V: TRBV5-1
size: few
J: TRBJ2-3
CDR3: CASSRTGATDTQYF
DNA: TGCGCCAGCAGCCGGACAGGGGCCACAGATACGCAGTATTTT

D: -
V: TRBV5-1
size: once
J: TRBJ2-2
CDR3: CASSLNSGNTGELFF
DNA: TGCGCCAGCAGCTTGAATAGCGGGAACACCGGGGAGCTGTTTTTT

D: TRBD2
V: TRBV28
size: few
J: TRBJ2-5
CDR3: CASSTGTSVATQYF
DNA: TGTGCCAGCAGTACCGGGACTAGTGTGGCGACCCAGTACTTC

D: -
V: TRBV2
size: -
J: TRBJ2-2
CDR3: CASSPVAETGELFF
DNA: TGTGCCAGCAGTCCCGTAGCGGAGACCGGGGAGCTGTTTTTT

D: TRBD1
V: TRBV7-9
size: -
J: TRBJ1-1
CDR3: CASSPGRDRGTEAFF
DNA: TGTGCCAGCAGTCCGGGGCGGGACAGGGGTACTGAAGCTTTCTTT

D: TRBD2
V: TRBV19
size: -
J: TRBJ2-6
CDR3: CASSRTSGVTISGANVLTF
DNA: TGTGCCAGTAGTAGAACTAGCGGGGTAACGATCTCTGGGGCCAACGTCCTGACTTTC

D: TRBD1
V: TRBV5-1
size: -
J: TRBJ1-6
CDR3: CASSPSTGEYSPLHF
DNA: TGCGCCAGCAGCCCCTCGACAGGGGAGTATTCACCCCTCCACTTT

D: -
V: TRBV9
size: -
J: TRBJ2-5
CDR3: CASSVGLVSETQYF
DNA: TGTGCCAGCAGCGTAGGACTAGTATCAGAGACCCAGTACTTC

D: -
V: TRBV9
size: -
J: TRBJ2-1
CDR3: CASSASSVSYNEQFF
DNA: TGTGCCAGCAGCGCGTCTAGCGTCTCCTACAATGAGCAGTTCTTC

D: TRBD1
V: TRBV4-1
size: -
J: TRBJ2-6
CDR3: CASSQGTASGANVLTF
DNA: TGCGCCAGCAGCCAGGGGACAGCCTCTGGGGCCAACGTCCTGACTTTC

D: -
V: TRBV28
size: -
J: TRBJ2-3
CDR3: CASSFSGGFTDTQYF
DNA: TGTGCCAGCAGTTTCTCGGGGGGCTTCACAGATACGCAGTATTTT

D: TRBD2
V: TRBV28
size: -
J: TRBJ2-3
CDR3: CASSDWTSGSLFRTDTQYF
DNA: TGTGCCAGCAGTGATTGGACTAGCGGGAGCCTTTTCCGCACAGATACGCAGTATTTT

D: TRBD1
V: TRBV6-5
size: -
J: TRBJ1-1
CDR3: CASTPDRGSTEAFF
DNA: TGTGCCAGCACCCCGGACAGGGGGAGCACTGAAGCTTTCTTT

D: -
V: TRBV7-9
size: -
J: TRBJ1-2
CDR3: CASSPGSYGYTF
DNA: TGTGCCAGCAGCCCCGGGAGCTATGGCTACACCTTC

D: TRBD1
V: TRBV18
size: -
J: TRBJ1-4
CDR3: CASSPAGGRDEKLFF
DNA: TGTGCCAGCTCACCCGCAGGGGGGCGCGATGAAAAACTGTTTTTT

D: -
V: TRBV10-2
size: -
J: TRBJ2-3
CDR3: CASSGAASTDTQYF
DNA: TGCGCCAGCAGTGGAGCGGCTAGCACAGATACGCAGTATTTT

D: -
V: TRBV5-4
size: few
J: TRBJ2-1
CDR3: CASSFDSSSYNEQFF
DNA: TGTGCCAGCAGCTTTGACTCTAGCTCCTACAATGAGCAGTTCTTC

D: TRBD1
V: TRBV5-8
size: few
J: TRBJ1-2
CDR3: CASSRDRALSDYTF
DNA: TGTGCCAGCAGCCGAGACAGGGCCCTTTCTGATTACACCTTC

D: -
V: TRBV19
size: -
J: TRBJ2-1
CDR3: CASSTTRNNEQFF
DNA: TGTGCCAGTAGTACGACTAGGAACAATGAGCAGTTCTTC

D: -
V: TRBV27
size: once
J: TRBJ2-1
CDR3: CASGYPGSEQFF
DNA: TGTGCCAGCGGCTATCCGGGGAGTGAGCAGTTCTTC

D: TRBD2
V: TRBV2
size: few
J: TRBJ2-3
CDR3: CASSERLVELANTDTQYF
DNA: TGTGCCAGCAGTGAACGCCTGGTAGAACTAGCGAACACAGATACGCAGTATTTT

D: TRBD1
V: TRBV18
size: -
J: TRBJ1-5
CDR3: CASSPSTGELQPQHF
DNA: TGTGCCAGCTCACCCTCGACAGGGGAGCTGCAGCCCCAGCATTTT

D: TRBD1
V: TRBV28
size: -
J: TRBJ1-1
CDR3: CASTLQGGRTEAFF
DNA: TGTGCCAGCACCTTACAGGGGGGTCGGACTGAAGCTTTCTTT

D: TRBD2
V: TRBV5-6
size: once
J: TRBJ2-1
CDR3: CASSLPLSGTPYNEQFF
DNA: TGTGCCAGCAGCTTACCACTTAGCGGGACCCCCTACAATGAGCAGTTCTTC

D: TRBD2
V: TRBV7-3
size: -
J: TRBJ2-3
CDR3: CASSLRGPAASGRATDTQYF
DNA: TGTGCCAGCAGCTTAAGAGGACCTGCGGCTAGCGGGAGGGCAACAGATACGCAGTATTTT

D: TRBD2
V: TRBV9
size: -
J: TRBJ2-5
CDR3: CASSVQASGTHETQYF
DNA: TGTGCCAGCAGCGTACAGGCTAGCGGGACCCACGAGACCCAGTACTTC

D: TRBD1
V: TRBV4-1
size: -
J: TRBJ1-2
CDR3: CASSQLTGGFDGYTF
DNA: TGCGCCAGCAGCCAACTGACAGGGGGCTTCGATGGCTACACCTTC

D: -
V: TRBV5-1
size: -
J: TRBJ2-2
CDR3: CASSLAGYTNTGELFF
DNA: TGCGCCAGCAGCTTGGCGGGGTACACGAACACCGGGGAGCTGTTTTTT

D: TRBD1
V: TRBV9
size: -
J: TRBJ2-3
CDR3: CASSPQQGITSTDTQYF
DNA: TGTGCCAGCAGCCCCCAACAGGGGATCACTAGCACAGATACGCAGTATTTT

D: TRBD1
V: TRBV5-1
size: -
J: TRBJ2-7
CDR3: CASALTGTGPGNEQYF
DNA: TGCGCCAGCGCCCTCACCGGGACAGGCCCGGGAAACGAGCAGTACTTC

D: TRBD2
V: TRBV7-2
size: few
J: TRBJ2-3
CDR3: CASSPTSGTDTQYF
DNA: TGTGCCAGCAGCCCCACTAGCGGGACAGATACGCAGTATTTT

D: -
V: TRBV7-9
size: -
J: TRBJ1-1
CDR3: CASSLRARGENTEAFF
DNA: TGTGCCAGCAGCTTGAGGGCCCGTGGGGAGAACACTGAAGCTTTCTTT

D: TRBD2
V: TRBV4-3
size: many
J: TRBJ2-1
CDR3: CASSLGLAGGNEQFF
DNA: TGCGCCAGCAGCTTGGGACTAGCGGGAGGAAATGAGCAGTTCTTC

D: TRBD1
V: TRBV2
size: -
J: TRBJ1-5
CDR3: CASSEFLGQGSYQPQHF
DNA: TGTGCCAGCAGTGAATTCCTGGGACAGGGGTCTTATCAGCCCCAGCATTTT

D: -
V: TRBV7-2
size: -
J: TRBJ1-5
CDR3: CASSPGGEYQPQHF
DNA: TGTGCCAGCAGCCCGGGGGGGGAATATCAGCCCCAGCATTTT

D: TRBD1
V: TRBV7-9
size: few
J: TRBJ2-7
CDR3: CASSSWTGNYEQYF
DNA: TGTGCCAGCAGCTCATGGACAGGGAACTACGAGCAGTACTTC

D: -
V: TRBV18
size: -
J: TRBJ1-2
CDR3: CASSPPRQGYGYTF
DNA: TGTGCCAGCTCACCACCGAGGCAGGGGTATGGCTACACCTTC

D: -
V: TRBV28
size: -
J: TRBJ2-1
CDR3: CASSNLVGYNEQFF
DNA: TGTGCCAGCAGTAACCTAGTAGGATACAATGAGCAGTTCTTC

D: -
V: TRBV7-8
size: few
J: TRBJ2-5
CDR3: CASSLYLTGLQETQYF
DNA: TGTGCCAGCAGCTTATATCTGACAGGACTCCAAGAGACCCAGTACTTC

D: -
V: TRBV28
size: -
J: TRBJ1-1
CDR3: CASRDIGQEAFF
DNA: TGTGCCAGCCGGGACATCGGTCAAGAAGCTTTCTTT

D: TRBD1
V: TRBV5-1
size: -
J: TRBJ1-5
CDR3: CASSVDRENCQPQHF
DNA: TGCGCCAGCAGCGTGGACAGGGAAAATTGTCAGCCCCAGCATTTT

D: -
V: TRBV7-2
size: -
J: TRBJ2-7
CDR3: CASSLDRHYQNLKEQYF
DNA: TGTGCCAGCAGCTTAGATAGGCACTACCAAAACCTAAAGGAGCAGTACTTC

D: -
V: TRBV2
size: -
J: TRBJ2-3
CDR3: CASSEGRESDTQYF
DNA: TGTGCCAGCAGTGAGGGCCGGGAGTCAGATACGCAGTATTTT

D: -
V: TRBV19
size: few
J: TRBJ2-3
CDR3: CASTPAWGGIRTDTQYF
DNA: TGTGCCAGTACTCCCGCGTGGGGCGGGATTCGCACAGATACGCAGTATTTT

D: TRBD1
V: TRBV19
size: -
J: TRBJ2-7
CDR3: CASSIGTGVSYEQYF
DNA: TGTGCCAGTAGTATCGGGACAGGGGTTTCCTACGAGCAGTACTTC

D: -
V: TRBV7-8
size: -
J: TRBJ2-1
CDR3: CASSSYGGRYNEQFF
DNA: TGTGCCAGCAGCTCGTACGGGGGGCGCTACAATGAGCAGTTCTTC

D: -
V: TRBV10-3
size: few
J: TRBJ1-5
CDR3: CAIRGTSNQPQHF
DNA: TGTGCCATCCGTGGGACAAGCAATCAGCCCCAGCATTTT

D: TRBD1
V: TRBV30
size: -
J: TRBJ2-2
CDR3: CAWNLGTDNTGELFF
DNA: TGTGCCTGGAACCTCGGGACAGATAACACCGGGGAGCTGTTTTTT

D: TRBD1
V: TRBV7-9
size: -
J: TRBJ2-2
CDR3: CASSLEQGQLFF
DNA: TGTGCCAGCAGCTTAGAACAGGGGCAGCTGTTTTTT